The 14 T cell receptor beta chains in this list originate from one sample, sequenced in a study of CD8+CD57+ T cells in acquired aplastic anemia (dated by TCRdb to 2017 to 2018). TCRdb lists the instrument as Illumina HiSeq 2000. TCR beta VDJ combination and CDR3 sequence profiling used genomic DNA as the template. TCRdb's own reprocessing of the public reads used fastp at Q25 and MiXCR and kept productive beta chains. When rows share a CDR3 protein, they turn into one entry using the most common DNA and genes. The sample table records fewer than 70,000 distinct CDR3 sequences; approximately 54% of these occur just once. The ten largest make up about 8.9% of the sample. The sample consisted of sorted CD4+, CD8+, or CD8+CD57+ T cells (not recorded which) from PBMCs. These receptors all come from a human donor in good health, serving as a control.

The V gene is TRBV25-1, the J gene TRBJ1-1; no clear D gene. The germline V and J ends were trimmed by 3 bases and 8 bases, with 7 bases remaining between them. The germline V gene has CDR1 MGHDK and CDR2 SYGVNS. CDR3 length: 11 residues. The CDR3 DNA is TGTGCCAGCAGTGAGGTGGCGGAAGCTTTCTTT. It yields the protein CASSEVAEAFF.

This clonotype appeared many times. This chain links TRBV6-2 or TRBV6-3 with TRBJ1-1, with D perhaps TRBD1 (5 bases). Germline CDR1 and CDR2: MNHEY and SVGEGT. The CDR3 length is 17 residues. V lost 0 bases, J lost 0 bases, and 14 bases lay in between. The DNA of the CDR3 is TGTGCCAGCAGTTACTCGCGGGGCGGAATCATGAACACTGAAGCTTTCTTT. Encoded protein: CASSYSRGGIMNTEAFF.

This clonotype occurred many times. The J gene is TRBJ1-2, the V gene TRBV6-1, with 7 bases aligning to TRBD1. CDR1 is MNHNS, CDR2 SASEGT, per germline. V was pared by 1 base and J by 1 base, with 3 bases of the junction left unmatched. The CDR3 is 15 amino acids. The CDR3 loop is CASSEGSGGNYGYTF. The CDR3 DNA reads TGTGCCAGCAGTGAAGGATCAGGGGGTAACTATGGCTACACCTTC.

This CDR3 is CASSLQPAGQGGSYNSPLHF. The DNA of the CDR3 is TGCGCCAGCAGCCTTCAACCCGCGGGACAGGGCGGGTCTTATAATTCACCCCTCCACTTT. The V call is TRBV5-1, the J call TRBJ1-6, with TRBD1 matching 9 bases. J was trimmed by 4 bases and V by 4 bases; bases with no gene match: 18. Germline V lookup: CDR1 SGHRS, CDR2 YFSETQ. There are 20 residues in the CDR3.

The sample holds a few counts of this clonotype. One end of the junction is discordant with germline, which a read error may explain. V gene TRBV7-6 combines with J gene TRBJ2-7; D is undetermined. Germline CDR1 and CDR2: SGHVS and FNYEAQ. This CDR3 has 13 amino acids. CDR3 protein: CASSQSQSYEQYF. CDR3 nucleotides: TGCGCCAGCAGCCAGAGTCAGTCCTACGAGCAGTACTTC.

This clonotype qualifies as medium-sized. The rearrangement joins TRBV15 to TRBJ2-5, with D maybe TRBD1 (5 bases). The ends were cut back, 0 bases at V and 4 bases at J, with 12 bases in the middle. This CDR3 has 15 amino acids. Germline V lookup: CDR1 LNHNV, CDR2 YYDKDF (reference sequence). CDR3 region: CATSRDRAGSETQYF. Written as DNA, the CDR3 is TGTGCCACCAGCAGAGATCGGGCAGGGTCAGAGACCCAGTACTTC.

The rearrangement links TRBV13 to TRBJ2-5, with a weak D call TRBD2 (6 bases). Germline CDR1 is PRHDT and CDR2 is FYEKMQ (reference sequence). This CDR3 is built from 18 residues. The ends were cut back, 7 bases at V and 5 bases at J, with 29 bases in the middle. CDR3 loop: CASNPSGASGELRETQYF. The CDR3 DNA reads TGTGCCAGCAATCCCAGTGGGGCGTCGGGGGAGCTGAGGGAGACCCAGTACTTC.

This clonotype was observed a handful of times. V and J are TRBV20-1 and TRBJ2-5, with a tentative D call TRBD2 (5 bases). V was pared by 3 bases and J by 2 bases, with 10 bases between. CDR3 length: 13 residues. CDR1 DFQATT and CDR2 SNEGSKA come from the germline V gene (reference sequence). The CDR3 nucleotides are TGCAGTGCTAGGGAGCGGATTCAAGAGACCCAGTACTTC. This sequence encodes CSARERIQETQYF.

The V call is TRBV7-9, the J call TRBJ2-7, with unresolved D. In germline, CDR1 is SEHNR, CDR2 FQNEAQ (reference sequence). The CDR3 runs to 13 residues. V was pared by 4 bases and J by 0 bases, with 7 bases between. CDR3 in DNA: TGTGCCAGCAGCTATTCTAACTCCTACGAGCAGTACTTC. Its protein is CASSYSNSYEQYF.

The gene calls are TRBV10-3 and TRBJ1-2; the match to TRBD1 covers 7 bases. Trimming at V came to 11 bases and at J to 0 bases, leaving 9 bases not matched to a gene. Germline V CDR1 and CDR2: ENHRY, SYGVKD. This CDR3 has 14 amino acids. The CDR3 spells CAAAGTAANYGYTF. The CDR3 DNA reads TGTGCCGCCGCAGGGACAGCAGCTAACTATGGCTACACCTTC.

This clonotype was seen more than once but under ten times. Since no conserved phenylalanine or tryptophan closes the CDR3, a read error is the likely cause. The limits of the CDR3 on the DNA are not certain, so only TCRdb's listed CDR3 is given. The gene calls are TRBV19 and TRBJ1-1. Germline V CDR1 and CDR2: LNHDA, SQIVND (reference sequence). Including both end residues, the CDR3 is 9 amino acids long. CDR3 loop: CASSIDQLG.

By share, this clonotype ranks as medium-sized. V is TRBV7-9 and J is TRBJ2-7; D uncertain. Germline V gene sequence: CDR1 SEHNR, CDR2 FQNEAQ (reference sequence). CDR3 size: 11 residues. The V gene lost 5 bases and the J gene lost 4 bases, with 6 bases spanning the gap. This CDR3 reads CASSPAYEQYF. DNA of the CDR3: TGTGCCAGCAGCCCCGCATACGAGCAGTACTTC.

The chain recombines TRBV24-1 with TRBJ1-5; 7 bases map to TRBD1. Per germline, CDR1 KGHDR and CDR2 SFDVKD. This CDR3 has 14 amino acids. With V trimmed by 7 bases and J by 2 bases, 4 bases remained unmatched. CDR3 loop: CATSITGGNQPQHF. The CDR3 DNA follows: TGTGCCACCAGCATAACAGGGGGCAATCAGCCCCAGCATTTT.

The chain recombines TRBV7-9 with TRBJ1-4; the D is unclear. The germline gives CDR1 SEHNR, CDR2 FQNEAQ (reference sequence). Trimming removed 0 bases at V and 8 bases at J, with 7 bases between. The CDR3 runs to 13 residues. The DNA of the CDR3 is TGTGCCAGCAGCTTAGCTGGTTCGGAAAAACTGTTTTTT. This translates into CASSLAGSEKLFF.